These 13 T cell receptor beta chains were all obtained from the same sample, sequenced in a study of OX40 agonist ivuxolimab in advanced cancers. Produced via immunoSEQ multiplex PCR; TCRdb's table is partial and in-frame only. The repertoire consists of tens of thousands of clones, with roughly 85% occurring once and the leading ten covering around 4.7%. The source was CD4+ or CD8+ T cells sorted from blood, collected in a trial of the OX40 agonist ivuxolimab. Receptor source: an adult with an advanced solid tumor such as melanoma, head and neck, liver or kidney cancer.

The chain combines TRBV7-9 with TRBJ2-1; D remains ambiguous. Germline-derived CDR1 and CDR2 are SEHNR and FQNEAQ (reference sequence). V was trimmed by 3 bases and J by 2 bases, leaving 8 bases between them. The CDR3 totals 14 residues. DNA of the CDR3: TGTGCCAGCAGCTTGTGGGTCACCTACAATGAGCAGTTCTTC. Residues: CASSLWVTYNEQFF.

This chain connects TRBV6-5 to TRBJ2-7; TRBD2 agrees at 7 bases. CDR3 size: 15 residues. Germline V gives CDR1 MNHEY, CDR2 SVGAGI. V was pared by 4 bases and J by 0 bases, with 6 bases of the junction left unmatched. CDR3 protein: CASSSSGVSSYEQYF. The CDR3 DNA sequence: TGTGCCAGCAGTTCCAGCGGGGTGAGCTCCTACGAGCAGTACTTC.

This chain uses TRBV27 with TRBJ2-1, with TRBD2 matching over 9 bases. CDR1 is MNHEY and CDR2 is SMNVEV in the germline V gene (reference sequence). The CDR3 is 14 residues long. After removal of 7 bases from V and 9 bases from J, the junction contained 10 bases not matched to a gene. The DNA of the CDR3 is TGTGCCAGCATGTTTGGGCGGGAGGGCCGTGAGCAGTTCTTC. Translated: CASMFGREGREQFF.

The genes are TRBV6-1 and TRBJ2-2; tentative D call: TRBD1 (5 bases). The germline CDR1 and CDR2 sequences are MNHNS and SASEGT. V gave up 7 bases and J gave up 7 bases, with 13 bases separating them. This CDR3 contains 13 residues. CDR3 sequence: CASTRVTNGELFF. The CDR3, as DNA: TGTGCCAGCACCAGGGTAACTAACGGGGAGCTGTTTTTT.

This rearrangement joins TRBV7-8 to TRBJ2-2; 9 nucleotides line up with TRBD1. CDR3 length: 16 residues. Germline CDR1 and CDR2: SGHVS and FQNEAQ. V lost 2 bases to trimming and J lost 2 bases; unmatched junction nucleotides: 3. The CDR3 DNA reads TGTGCCAGCAGCTTACGGGACAGGGCAAACACCGGGGAGCTGTTTTTT. Protein sequence: CASSLRDRANTGELFF. The full variable domain, with the rest looked up from reference TRBV7-8 and TRBJ2-2, is GAGVSQSPRYKVAKRGQDVALRCDPISGHVSLFWYQQALGQGPEFLTYFQNEAQLDKSGLPSDRFFAERPEGSVSTLKIQRTQQEDSAVYLCASSLRDRANTGELFFGEGSRLTVL.

This chain joins TRBV2 and TRBJ2-2; TRBD1 agrees at 8 bases. The CDR3 contains 14 residues. The germline CDR1 and CDR2 sequences are SNHLY and FYNNEI. The ends lost 7 bases at V and 0 bases at J; junction bases unmatched: 1. DNA for the CDR3: TGTGCCAGCAAGGACAGGGCGAACACCGGGGAGCTGTTTTTT. Translating gives CASKDRANTGELFF.

This clone was seen just once. The V call is TRBV5-1, the J call TRBJ2-5; TRBD1 matches 8 bases. V dropped 4 bases and J dropped 7; count of bases not matched to a gene: 6. The CDR3 loop spans 13 amino acids. Germline values: CDR1 SGHRS, CDR2 YFSETQ. The chain's CDR3 is CASSVDREATQYF. The CDR3 nucleotides are TGCGCCAGCAGCGTGGACAGGGAAGCGACCCAGTACTTC.

The genes are TRBV27 and TRBJ1-2; D is undetermined. V lost 0 bases, J lost 0 bases, and 11 bases lay in between. The CDR3 is 16 amino acids. The germline CDR1 and CDR2 sequences are MNHEY and SMNVEV (reference sequence). CDR3 bases: TGTGCCAGCAGTTTATCCCCGGCTGAAACTAACTATGGCTACACCTTC. It translates to CASSLSPAETNYGYTF.

The chain uses TRBV27 and TRBJ1-4; D gene uncertain. CDR1 is MNHEY and CDR2 is SMNVEV in the germline V gene (reference sequence). This CDR3 comprises 14 residues. Trimming removed 5 bases at V and 5 bases at J, with 12 bases between. This CDR3 reads CASSTRTANEKLFF. The CDR3, as DNA: TGTGCCAGCAGTACCCGGACCGCCAATGAAAAACTGTTTTTT. The full variable domain, its missing parts supplied by reference TRBV27 and TRBJ1-4, is EAQVTQNPRYLITVTGKKLTVTCSQNMNHEYMSWYRQDPGLGLRQIYYSMNVEVTDKGDVPEGYKVSRKEKRNFPLILESPSPNQTSLYFCASSTRTANEKLFFGSGTQLSVL.

The rearrangement joins TRBV18 to TRBJ2-7; a weak D match, TRBD2 (5 bases). V was clipped by 4 bases and J by 5 bases, with 15 bases between them. CDR1 and CDR2 from the germline V gene are KGHSH and LQKENI. The CDR3 runs to 14 residues. The CDR3 loop reads CASSQRRGNNEQYF. Here the CDR3 DNA reads TGTGCCAGCTCACAAAGGAGAGGGAACAACGAGCAGTACTTC.

The chain carries TRBV28 and TRBJ2-1; D gene unclear. The germline gives CDR1 MDHEN, CDR2 SYDVKM. V lost 2 bases and J 9 bases, leaving 8 bases between the germline ends. This CDR3 contains 12 residues. The CDR3 reads CASSLKVTEQFF. CDR3 sequence (DNA): TGTGCCAGCAGTTTAAAAGTTACTGAGCAGTTCTTC.

This clone was picked up one time. The chain employs TRBV11-2 and TRBJ2-7, with D perhaps TRBD2 (6 bases). Trimming stripped 4 bases from V and 7 bases from J, with 20 bases between. The CDR3 length is 15 residues. CDR1 and CDR2 (germline): SGHAT, FQNNGV. The CDR3 sequence: CASSSYRDPGGEQYF. CDR3 nucleotide sequence: TGTGCCAGCAGCTCCTACCGGGACCCCGGGGGAGAGCAGTACTTC. The entire variable domain, with the rest obtained from reference TRBV11-2 and TRBJ2-7, is as follows: EAGVAQSPRYKIIEKRQSVAFWCNPISGHATLYWYQQILGQGPKLLIQFQNNGVVDDSQLPKDRFSAERLKGVDSTLKIQPAKLEDSAVYLCASSSYRDPGGEQYFGPGTRLTVT.

V is TRBV12-5 and J is TRBJ2-7, with 7 nucleotides matching TRBD1. J was trimmed by 4 bases and V by 0 bases; bases with no gene match: 9. The CDR3 is 16 residues long. CDR1 is LGHNT, CDR2 FRNRAP, per germline. CDR3 protein: CASGLVPGQRHYEQYF. Here the CDR3 DNA reads TGTGCTAGTGGTTTGGTACCGGGACAGCGCCATTACGAGCAGTACTTC.